The TCR beta chain described here comes from a study of blood T cell repertoires in COVID-19. In the original analysis: How many nucleated cells were present was estimated from reference gene primer amplification. Assay used: immunoSEQ multiplex PCR; TCRdb lists only in-frame clones, some missing. D and trimming come from the DNA, and the V and J calls and clone size come from that table. The sample lists some 13,000 clones, roughly four fifths seen once, with roughly 25% in the top ten. V gave up 3 bases and J gave up 3 bases; unmatched junction bases: 6. Germline V gene sequence: CDR1 KGHSH, CDR2 LQKENI. CDR3 length: 16 amino acids.

V and J are TRBV18 and TRBJ2-1; 9 bases agree with TRBD2. The sequenced sample was peripheral blood. The receptor comes from a middle-aged man with active or convalescent COVID-19. CDR3 nucleotides: TGTGCCAGCTCACCGACGAATAGCGGGGGCTACAATGAGCAGTTCTTC. Protein: CASSPTNSGGYNEQFF.